This T cell receptor beta chain was sequenced during a study of sequential checkpoint blockade in melanoma. On the study more broadly: First-line arms were nivolumab then ipilimumab, or the reverse, randomized 1:1. Each arm's sequence ended with maintenance nivolumab.

Assay used: immunoSEQ multiplex PCR; TCRdb lists only in-frame clones, some missing. In the table there are 8,000 or so clones, about a quarter of which are singletons. The treatment was: randomized to nivolumab then ipilimumab (arm A) or the reverse (arm B). DNA-damaging chemotherapy had not been given to any patient beforehand. V lost 3 bases and J 5 bases, leaving 13 bases between the germline ends. The CDR3 is 14 amino acids. Per the germline V gene, CDR1 is MGHRA and CDR2 is YSYEKL. The receptor's source is a human donor with melanoma. Sample: tumor tissue (inferred from file names), taken from a patient given nivolumab and ipilimumab in sequence. V gene TRBV4-1 combines with J gene TRBJ2-5; possible D gene TRBD1, 6 bases. The CDR3 spells CASSQAGTTETQYF. DNA for the CDR3: TGCGCCAGCAGCCAGGCCGGGACAACTGAGACCCAGTACTTC.